These T cell receptor beta chains were read from a single sample in a study of blood T cell repertoires in COVID-19. Assay used: immunoSEQ multiplex PCR; TCRdb lists only in-frame clones, some missing. The sample consists of under 350,000 clones, around four fifths of them appearing once. Material for sequencing was peripheral blood. The receptors were sampled from a woman aged 50 to 60 who had recovered from COVID-19. Both conserved end residues are part of each CDR3. A D gene is named only where the DNA matches it firmly. Clone size, where shown, is once, few, many, or a class for clones that have expanded.

J	length	V	size	D	CDR3	DNA
TRBJ1-2	14	TRBV5-4	.	.	CASSLAAGKDGYTF	TGTGCCAGCAGCTTGGCGGCAGGGAAGGACGGCTACACCTTC
TRBJ2-7	13	TRBV7-9	.	.	CASSISGEGEQYF	TGTGCCAGCAGCATCTCGGGGGAAGGCGAGCAGTACTTC
TRBJ2-5	14	TRBV5-1	.	TRBD1	CASSVEQGRETQYF	TGCGCCAGCAGCGTCGAACAGGGGCGAGAGACCCAGTACTTC
TRBJ2-7	14	TRBV29-1	.	TRBD1	CSVTRPGTGFEQYF	TGCAGCGTCACACGTCCCGGGACAGGGTTCGAGCAGTACTTC
TRBJ2-3	15	TRBV6-4	.	TRBD2	CASSDAAGGADTQYF	TGTGCCAGCAGTGACGCAGCGGGGGGTGCAGATACGCAGTATTTT
TRBJ2-7	13	TRBV7-8	.	.	CASSSGQIYEQYF	TGTGCCAGCAGCTCTGGACAGATTTACGAGCAGTACTTC
TRBJ1-3	17	TRBV7-3	.	TRBD1	CASSLSSGGSDGNTIYF	TGTGCCAGCAGCCTTTCTTCAGGGGGATCCGATGGAAACACCATATATTTT
TRBJ1-6	16	TRBV9	.	TRBD1	CASSPQTGVDNSPLHF	TGTGCCAGCAGCCCACAGACAGGGGTTGATAATTCACCCCTCCACTTT
TRBJ1-2	14	TRBV7-9	few	.	CASSRPGVVDGYTF	TGTGCCAGCAGTCGGCCCGGGGTGGTAGATGGCTACACCTTC
TRBJ1-1	15	TRBV27	.	.	CASSPPTGWGTEAFF	TGTGCCAGCAGTCCACCCACAGGGTGGGGCACTGAAGCTTTCTTT
TRBJ1-1	12	TRBV7-2	.	.	CASSFDRREAFF	TGTGCCAGCAGTTTCGACAGACGTGAAGCTTTCTTT
TRBJ2-1	13	TRBV4-3	.	.	CASSPESGNEQFF	TGCGCCAGCAGCCCAGAGAGCGGGAATGAGCAGTTCTTC
TRBJ1-6	16	TRBV4-3	.	.	CASSQDTGIYNSPLHF	TGCGCCAGCAGCCAAGACACGGGGATCTATAATTCACCCCTCCACTTT
TRBJ2-1	12	TRBV19	.	TRBD1	CASSPGQGWQFF	TGTGCCAGTAGCCCGGGACAGGGATGGCAGTTCTTC
TRBJ2-3	16	TRBV4-3	many	TRBD2	CASSQELAGSTDTQYF	TGCGCCAGCAGCCAAGAGCTAGCGGGATCCACAGATACGCAGTATTTT
TRBJ1-4	16	TRBV6-5	.	TRBD1	CASSSQGRLDGEKLFF	TGTGCCAGCAGTTCACAGGGGAGGCTTGATGGGGAAAAACTGTTTTTT
TRBJ2-3	18	TRBV30	few	TRBD1	CAWSAPILQGGLTDTQYF	TGTGCCTGGAGTGCACCGATCCTACAGGGGGGTTTGACAGATACGCAGTATTTT
TRBJ1-4	17	TRBV5-6	.	TRBD1	CASSNRGTGFRSEKLFF	TGTGCCAGCAGCAACAGAGGGACAGGGTTTCGAAGTGAAAAACTGTTTTTT
TRBJ1-4	21	TRBV18	few	TRBD1	CASSPPARDRGSVWDHEKLFF	TGTGCCAGCTCACCACCGGCCCGCGACAGGGGATCGGTCTGGGACCATGAAAAACTGTTTTTT
TRBJ1-1	15	TRBV7-9	.	TRBD1	CASSKDRGLNTEAFF	TGTGCCAGCAGCAAAGACAGGGGACTGAACACTGAAGCTTTCTTT
TRBJ2-7	16	TRBV28	.	TRBD2	CASSSPGRASGHEQYF	TGTGCCAGCAGTTCCCCTGGGAGGGCTAGCGGCCACGAGCAGTACTTC
TRBJ1-4	14	TRBV6-6	.	TRBD1	CASRDQGAREKLFF	TGTGCCAGCAGAGACCAGGGGGCAAGGGAAAAACTGTTTTTT